This T cell receptor (beta chain) was obtained from a study of CD8+CD57+ T cells in acquired aplastic anemia. Background on the study: Each DNA sample taken from sorted CD4+ and CD8+ cells came to about 3.2 ug on average. General study points: Found in both controls and patients were approximately 29 CD8+ CDR3 sequences.

Details on this clonotype: The antigen is unknown.

The germline V gene has CDR1 SQVTM and CDR2 ANQGSEA. The junction had 6 bases not matched to a gene; V was cut back by 8 bases and J by 8 bases. The CDR3 loop spans 12 amino acids. The use of genomic DNA as template underpinned the TCR beta VDJ and CDR3 profiling. MiXCR, run by TCRdb on the reads, gives a single entry per CDR3 protein. Of 450,000 to 600,000 distinct CDR3 sequences listed, roughly a third are singletons. Patients chosen for sequencing had shown CD8+CD57+ cell expansion by flow cytometry. Sample: sorted CD4+, CD8+, or CD8+CD57+ T cells (not recorded which) from PBMCs. This receptor was taken from a human donor with aplastic anemia. The V and J genes are TRBV29-1 and TRBJ1-2; 12 nucleotides match TRBD1. For the CDR3, the DNA is TGCAGCCCGGGACAGGGGGCGGTCGGCTACACCTTC. Translation: CSPGQGAVGYTF.